This T cell receptor beta chain derives from a study of identical twins. V was cut by 10 bases and J by 0 bases, with 11 bases left in between. This CDR3 comprises 13 residues. Germline V gene data show CDR1 as ENHRY and CDR2 as SYGVKD. TCRdb analysed the 5' RACE reads with MiXCR anew, one entry per CDR3 protein. Among around 490,000 distinct CDR3 sequences listed, roughly an eighth were seen once. These data are also associated with another study on yellow fever vaccine responses in identical twins. That investigation notes: Vaccine-induced T cell responses in twins were reportedly observed to appear partly convergent, partly personalized.

The sequence was collected from a woman aged 18-35 years in good health. The V call is TRBV10-3, the J call TRBJ2-3; D not resolved. The material sequenced was CD4+ T cells sorted from blood. This CDR3 reads CATHLTSTDTQYF. The CDR3 region has the DNA TGTGCCACACATTTGACTAGCACAGATACGCAGTATTTT.